This T cell receptor (beta chain) stems from a study of blood T cell repertoires in COVID-19. Method: immunoSEQ multiplex PCR; TCRdb's copy keeps in-frame clones and lacks some. The table includes 160,000 or so clones, approximately 80% detected once. Trimming at V came to 2 bases and at J to 6 bases, leaving 7 bases not matched to a gene. This CDR3 contains 15 residues. The V gene's germline CDR1 is SGHDT and CDR2 YYEEEE. Sample: PBMCs or T cells enriched from blood (not recorded which). V and J are TRBV5-6 and TRBJ2-7; 11 bases map to TRBD2. The TCR originated in a woman aged 55-75 years who had recovered from COVID-19. CDR3 sequence reads: CASSFSGGAGFEQYF. DNA of the CDR3: TGTGCCAGCAGCTTTAGCGGGGGGGCCGGCTTCGAGCAGTACTTC.